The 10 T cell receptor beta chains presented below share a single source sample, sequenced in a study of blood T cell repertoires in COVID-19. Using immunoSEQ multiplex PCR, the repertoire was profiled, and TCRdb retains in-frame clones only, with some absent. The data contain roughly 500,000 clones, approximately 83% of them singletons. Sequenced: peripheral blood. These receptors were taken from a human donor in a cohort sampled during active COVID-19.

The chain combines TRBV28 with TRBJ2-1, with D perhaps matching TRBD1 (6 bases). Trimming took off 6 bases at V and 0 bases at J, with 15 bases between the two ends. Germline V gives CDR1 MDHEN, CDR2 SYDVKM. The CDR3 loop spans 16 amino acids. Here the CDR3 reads CASRTRTASSYNEQFF. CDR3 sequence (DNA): TGTGCCAGCAGGACTCGGACAGCCAGCTCCTACAATGAGCAGTTCTTC.

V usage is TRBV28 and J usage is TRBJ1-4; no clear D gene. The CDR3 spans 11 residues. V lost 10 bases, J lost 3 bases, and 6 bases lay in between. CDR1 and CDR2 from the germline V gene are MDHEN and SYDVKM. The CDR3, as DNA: TGTGCCACCGACTCTAATGAAAAACTGTTTTTT. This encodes CATDSNEKLFF.

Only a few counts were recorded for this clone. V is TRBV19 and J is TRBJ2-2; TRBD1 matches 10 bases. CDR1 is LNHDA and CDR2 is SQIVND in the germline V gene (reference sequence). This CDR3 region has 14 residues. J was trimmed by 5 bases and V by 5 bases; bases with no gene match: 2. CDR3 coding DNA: TGTGCCAGTAGTTGGGGACAGGGGACCGGGGAGCTGTTTTTT. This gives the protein CASSWGQGTGELFF.

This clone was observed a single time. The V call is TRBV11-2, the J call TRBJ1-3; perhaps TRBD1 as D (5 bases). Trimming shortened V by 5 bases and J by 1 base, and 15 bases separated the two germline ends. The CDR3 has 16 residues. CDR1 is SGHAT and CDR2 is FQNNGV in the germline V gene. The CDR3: CASSQRDAFSGNTIYF. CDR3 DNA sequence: TGTGCCAGCAGCCAGCGGGACGCATTTTCTGGAAACACCATATATTTT.

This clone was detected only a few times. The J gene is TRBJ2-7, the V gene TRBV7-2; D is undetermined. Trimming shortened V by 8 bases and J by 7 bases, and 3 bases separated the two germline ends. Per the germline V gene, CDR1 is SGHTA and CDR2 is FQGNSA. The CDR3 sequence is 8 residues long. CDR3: CASLEQYF. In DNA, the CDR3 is TGTGCCAGCTTAGAGCAGTACTTC.

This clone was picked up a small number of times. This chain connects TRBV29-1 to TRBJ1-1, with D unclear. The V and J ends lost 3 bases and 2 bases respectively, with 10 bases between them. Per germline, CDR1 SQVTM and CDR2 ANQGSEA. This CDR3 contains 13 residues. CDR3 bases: TGCAGCGTTGACCTTGGCTTTAACACTGAAGCTTTCTTT. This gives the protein CSVDLGFNTEAFF.

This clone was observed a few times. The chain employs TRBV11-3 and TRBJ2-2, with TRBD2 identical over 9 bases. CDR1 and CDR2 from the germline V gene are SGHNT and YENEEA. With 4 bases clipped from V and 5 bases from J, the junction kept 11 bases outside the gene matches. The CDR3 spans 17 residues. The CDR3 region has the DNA TGTGCCAGCAGCTCGGGACTAGCCCGAGGGGGGACCGGGGAGCTGTTTTTT. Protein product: CASSSGLARGGTGELFF.

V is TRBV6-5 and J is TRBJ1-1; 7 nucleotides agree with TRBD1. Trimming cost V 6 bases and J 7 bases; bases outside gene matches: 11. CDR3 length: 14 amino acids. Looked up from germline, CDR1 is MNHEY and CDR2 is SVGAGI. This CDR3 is CASSPLVGQHEAFF. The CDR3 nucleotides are TGTGCCAGCAGCCCCCTTGTGGGACAGCATGAAGCTTTCTTT.

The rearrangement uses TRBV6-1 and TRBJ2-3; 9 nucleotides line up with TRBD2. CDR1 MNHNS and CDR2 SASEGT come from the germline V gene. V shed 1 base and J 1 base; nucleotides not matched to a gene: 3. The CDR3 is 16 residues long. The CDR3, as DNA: TGTGCCAGCAGTGAAGGGGCTAGCGGGGGCACAGATACGCAGTATTTT. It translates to CASSEGASGGTDTQYF.

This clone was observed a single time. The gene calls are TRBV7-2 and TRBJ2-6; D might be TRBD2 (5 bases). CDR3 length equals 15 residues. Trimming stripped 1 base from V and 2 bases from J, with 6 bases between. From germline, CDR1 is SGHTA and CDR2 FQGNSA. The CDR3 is CASSLDGTGANVLTF. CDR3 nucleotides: TGTGCCAGCAGCTTAGACGGGACTGGGGCCAACGTCCTGACTTTC.